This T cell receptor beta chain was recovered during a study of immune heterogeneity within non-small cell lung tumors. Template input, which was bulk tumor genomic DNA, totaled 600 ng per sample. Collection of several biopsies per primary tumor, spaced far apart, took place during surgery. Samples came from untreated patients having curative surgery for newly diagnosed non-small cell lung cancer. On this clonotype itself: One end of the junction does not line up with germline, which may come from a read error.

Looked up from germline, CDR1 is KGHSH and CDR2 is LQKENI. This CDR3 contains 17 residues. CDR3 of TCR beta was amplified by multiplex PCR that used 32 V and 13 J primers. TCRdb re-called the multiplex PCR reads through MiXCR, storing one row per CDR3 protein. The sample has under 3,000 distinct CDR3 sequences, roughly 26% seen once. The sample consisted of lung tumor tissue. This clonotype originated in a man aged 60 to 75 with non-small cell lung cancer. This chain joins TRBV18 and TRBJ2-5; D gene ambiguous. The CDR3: CASSPLLTVGIQDTQYF. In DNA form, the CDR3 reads TGTGCCAGCTCACCACTTTTGACCGTAGGGATACAAGATACCCAGTACTTC.